Sequencing of this TCR beta chain was carried out in a study of blood T cell repertoires in COVID-19 (TCRdb year 2020). Background on the whole study: Samples from collaborators originated in the United States, Italy and Spain and spanned both the acute and convalescent phases of COVID-19. The material from the prospective study consisted of cDNA or gDNA derived from T cells, B-cell-depleted T cells, or PBMCs. Subjects who had been exposed to COVID-19, were actively infected with it, or had recovered from it provided the deeply sampled blood TCRbeta repertoires that made up the dataset. The repertoires were released in a freely available public database meant as a resource for research on the immune response to SARS-CoV-2. The samples were drawn from two sources: the first 160 participants of the ongoing ImmuneRACE study, and 1,000 to 1,500 subjects contributed by 6 global collaborators. Sample metadata almost always included a de-identified subject ID, COVID-19 status, age in years and sex. Where available, HLA class I and class II types were obtained from metadata supplied by the sample provider rather than from assay-based typing.

The immunoSEQ Assay, a bias-controlled multiplex PCR, was used to amplify TCRbeta CDR3 regions from genomic DNA. The original pipeline was this. Nucleated cell counts per sample were estimated from amplification of reference gene primers within the assay. Sequence reads were collapsed and filtered to measure the absolute abundance of every unique TCRbeta CDR3 rearrangement. For each sample, productive Simpson clonality was calculated by taking the square root of Simpson's diversity index across productive rearrangements. Imported from immuneACCESS, the table was reduced by TCRdb to in-frame sequences with V and J called. These copies leave out some clones; in studies compared against another copy, an unresolved V gene accounts for under half, and the cause of the remainder is not known. The V and J calls and the clone size are those of that table, but D and trimming were determined from the DNA. The table for this sample lists 100,000 to 150,000 clones; roughly nine tenths of them were counted only once. The ten largest account for over 10% of the sample.

One collaborating source in Seattle enrolled patients while the patients were actively infected and followed the patients over time throughout the course of disease. The collaborating institutions used their own protocols to collect whole blood in K2EDTA tubes. For TCRbeta analysis, collaborator samples were shipped as frozen whole blood, as isolated PBMCs, or as DNA extracted from either sample type. Trimming takes 3 bases off V and 4 bases off J; junction bases not matched to a gene: 2. The cysteine opens and the phenylalanine closes a CDR3 of 15 amino acids. Only CDR3 DNA remains: 45 bases, in frame from the first base. As encoded in the germline V gene, CDR1 is SGHRS while CDR2 is YFSETQ. The investigation overall reported the following: The amount of clinical and demographic metadata varied by source and participant and was provided uncurated.

In its sample, this clone was seen a few times. Its antigen remains unidentified. Per-base qualities were not stored, and no clone one base away is much larger. This specimen includes other DNA sequences encoding the same CDR3. The sample was peripheral blood. The chain is assembled from TRBV5-1 and TRBJ2-1; the central 12 bases match TRBD2. The clonotype comes from a woman between 70 and 85 years old with COVID-19, enrolled during active disease. The CDR3 reads as follows: CASSSLAGGYNEQFF. The DNA sequence is TGCGCCAGCAGCTCACTAGCGGGGGGTTACAATGAGCAGTTCTTC.